This T cell receptor beta chain was identified in a study of shared clonotypes between healthy human individuals. The CDR3 covers 13 residues. V was cut by 4 bases and J by 7 bases, with 14 bases left in between. The germline gives CDR1 SGHRS, CDR2 YFSETQ. In the authors' methods: With immunoSEQ giving junction-only sequences and no quality scores, filtering differed. The protocol was immunoSEQ multiplex PCR, while the TCRdb copy is restricted to in-frame clones and leaves out a portion. For V, J and clone size, that table is used; D and trimming come from the DNA. The sample yields some 2.4 million clones, approximately 93% seen once.

The sequence came from a man in his late teens or twenties in good health. Some clones in this sample may be carry-over from other donors' samples. Sequenced input: naive CD4+ T cells from PBMCs. The subset: CD45RA+ positively selected. This chain uses TRBV5-1 with TRBJ2-5; D tentatively fits TRBD1 or TRBD2 (5 bases each). The CDR3 nucleotides are TGCGCCAGCAGCCCCGTGGGGGAAGGGACCCAGTACTTC. It codes for CASSPVGEGTQYF.